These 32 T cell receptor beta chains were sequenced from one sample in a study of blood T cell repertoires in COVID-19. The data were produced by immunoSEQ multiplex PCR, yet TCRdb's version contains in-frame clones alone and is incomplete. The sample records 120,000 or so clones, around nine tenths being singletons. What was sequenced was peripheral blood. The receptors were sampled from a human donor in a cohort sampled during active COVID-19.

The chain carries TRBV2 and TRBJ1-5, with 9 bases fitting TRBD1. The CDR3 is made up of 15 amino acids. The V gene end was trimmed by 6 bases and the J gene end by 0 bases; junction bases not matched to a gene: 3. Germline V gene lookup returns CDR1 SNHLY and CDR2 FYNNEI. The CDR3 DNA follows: TGTGCCAGCAGGGGGACAGGGAATAGCAATCAGCCCCAGCATTTT. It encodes CASRGTGNSNQPQHF.

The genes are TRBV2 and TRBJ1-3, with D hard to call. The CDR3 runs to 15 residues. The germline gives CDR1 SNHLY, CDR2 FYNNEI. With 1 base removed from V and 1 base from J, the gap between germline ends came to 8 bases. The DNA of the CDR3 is TGTGCCAGCAGTGAAGATTCGACTTCTGGAAACACCATATATTTT. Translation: CASSEDSTSGNTIYF.

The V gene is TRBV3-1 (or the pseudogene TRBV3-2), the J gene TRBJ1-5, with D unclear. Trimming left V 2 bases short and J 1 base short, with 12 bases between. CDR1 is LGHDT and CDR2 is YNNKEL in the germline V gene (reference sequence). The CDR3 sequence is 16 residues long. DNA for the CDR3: TGTGCCAGCAGCCAATCCCCCGGGGTAAGCAATCAGCCCCAGCATTTT. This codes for CASSQSPGVSNQPQHF.

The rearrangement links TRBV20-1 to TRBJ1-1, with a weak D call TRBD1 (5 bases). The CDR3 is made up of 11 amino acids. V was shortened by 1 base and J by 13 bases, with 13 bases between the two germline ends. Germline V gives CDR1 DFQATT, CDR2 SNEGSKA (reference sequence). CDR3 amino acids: CSARVIPGHFF. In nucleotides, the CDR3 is TGCAGTGCTAGAGTTATTCCCGGACATTTCTTT.

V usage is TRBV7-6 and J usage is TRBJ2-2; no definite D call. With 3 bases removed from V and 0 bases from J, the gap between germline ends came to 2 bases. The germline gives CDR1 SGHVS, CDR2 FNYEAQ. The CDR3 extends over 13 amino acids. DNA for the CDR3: TGTGCCAGCAGCTTCACGAACACCGGGGAGCTGTTTTTT. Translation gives CASSFTNTGELFF. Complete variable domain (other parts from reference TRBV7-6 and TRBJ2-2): GAGVSQSPRYKVTKRGQDVALRCDPISGHVSLYWYRQALGQGPEFLTYFNYEAQQDKSGLPNDRFSAERPEGSISTLTIQRTEQRDSAMYRCASSFTNTGELFFGEGSRLTVL.

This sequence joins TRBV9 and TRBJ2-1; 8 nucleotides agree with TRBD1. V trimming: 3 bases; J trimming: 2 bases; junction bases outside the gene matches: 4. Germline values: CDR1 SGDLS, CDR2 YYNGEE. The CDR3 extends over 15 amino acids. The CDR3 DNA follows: TGTGCCAGCAGCGCGACAGGGGTGACCTACAATGAGCAGTTCTTC. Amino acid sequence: CASSATGVTYNEQFF.

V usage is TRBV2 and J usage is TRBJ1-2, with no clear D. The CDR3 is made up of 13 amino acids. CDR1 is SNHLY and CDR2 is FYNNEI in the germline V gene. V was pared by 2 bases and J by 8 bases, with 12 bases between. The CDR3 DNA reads TGTGCCAGCAGTGAACTATCCCGGGGAGGCTACACCTTC. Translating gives CASSELSRGGYTF.

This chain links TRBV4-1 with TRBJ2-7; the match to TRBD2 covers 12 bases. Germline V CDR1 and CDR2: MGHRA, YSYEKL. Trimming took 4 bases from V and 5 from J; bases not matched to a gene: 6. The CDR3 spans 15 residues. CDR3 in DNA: TGCGCCAGCAGCCCACTAGCGGGAGGAATCGACGAGCAGTACTTC. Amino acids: CASSPLAGGIDEQYF.

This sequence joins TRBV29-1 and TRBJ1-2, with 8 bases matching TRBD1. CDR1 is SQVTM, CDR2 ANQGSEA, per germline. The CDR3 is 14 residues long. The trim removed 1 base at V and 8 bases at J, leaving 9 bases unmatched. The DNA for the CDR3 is TGCAGCGTTGAAGGGACAGGGCGATCCCGCGGCTACACCTTC. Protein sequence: CSVEGTGRSRGYTF.

The CDR3 DNA follows: TGTGCCAGCAGCTCCACGGGACAAAGTTTCGGCTACACCTTC. Translation gives CASSSTGQSFGYTF. V usage is TRBV6-5 and J usage is TRBJ1-2; D may be TRBD1 (6 bases). CDR3 length: 14 residues. V lost 6 bases and J lost 8, with 19 bases in between. Germline CDR1 is MNHEY and CDR2 is SVGAGI.

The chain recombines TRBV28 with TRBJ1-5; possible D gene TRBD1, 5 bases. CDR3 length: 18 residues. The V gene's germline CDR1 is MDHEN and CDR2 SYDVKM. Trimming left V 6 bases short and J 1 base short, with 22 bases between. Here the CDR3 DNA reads TGTGCCAGCAGGAAGAGAAGCCAACCAGGGCCCAGCAATCAGCCCCAGCATTTT. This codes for CASRKRSQPGPSNQPQHF. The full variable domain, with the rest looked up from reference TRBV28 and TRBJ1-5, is DVKVTQSSRYLVKRTGEKVFLECVQDMDHENMFWYRQDPGLGLRLIYFSYDVKMKEKGDIPEGYSVSREKKERFSLILESASTNQTSMYLCASRKRSQPGPSNQPQHFGDGTRLSIL.

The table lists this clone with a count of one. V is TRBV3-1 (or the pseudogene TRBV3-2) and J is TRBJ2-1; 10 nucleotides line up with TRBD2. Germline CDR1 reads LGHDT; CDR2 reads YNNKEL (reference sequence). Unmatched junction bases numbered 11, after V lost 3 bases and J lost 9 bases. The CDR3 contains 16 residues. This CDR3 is CASSQRAGGHTGEQFF. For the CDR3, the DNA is TGTGCCAGCAGCCAGCGAGCGGGGGGGCATACGGGTGAGCAGTTCTTC.

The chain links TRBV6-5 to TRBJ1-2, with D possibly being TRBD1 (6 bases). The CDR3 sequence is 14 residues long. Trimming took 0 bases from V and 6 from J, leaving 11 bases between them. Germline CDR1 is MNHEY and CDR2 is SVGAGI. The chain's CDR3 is CASSYSPGVDGYTF. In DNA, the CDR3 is TGTGCCAGCAGTTACTCGCCAGGGGTGGATGGCTACACCTTC.

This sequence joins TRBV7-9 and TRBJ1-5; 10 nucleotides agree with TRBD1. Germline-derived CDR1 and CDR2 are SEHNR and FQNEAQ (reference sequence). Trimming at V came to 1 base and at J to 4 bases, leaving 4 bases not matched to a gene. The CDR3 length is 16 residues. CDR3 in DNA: TGTGCCAGCAGCTTAGGACAGGGGGCTGGAAATCAGCCCCAGCATTTT. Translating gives CASSLGQGAGNQPQHF. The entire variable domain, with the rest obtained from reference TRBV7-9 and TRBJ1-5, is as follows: DTGVSQNPRHKITKRGQNVTFRCDPISEHNRLYWYRQTLGQGPEFLTYFQNEAQLEKSRLLSDRFSAERPKGSFSTLEIQRTEQGDSAMYLCASSLGQGAGNQPQHFGDGTRLSIL.

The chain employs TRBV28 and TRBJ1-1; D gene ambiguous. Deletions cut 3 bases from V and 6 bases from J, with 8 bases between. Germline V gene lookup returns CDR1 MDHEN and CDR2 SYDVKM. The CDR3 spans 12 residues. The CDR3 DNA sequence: TGTGCCAGCAGTTTGACGGAGGCTGAAGCTTTCTTT. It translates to CASSLTEAEAFF.

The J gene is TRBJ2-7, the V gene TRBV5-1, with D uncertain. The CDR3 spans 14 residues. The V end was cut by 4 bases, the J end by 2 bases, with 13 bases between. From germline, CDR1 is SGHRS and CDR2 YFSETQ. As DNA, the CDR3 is TGCGCCAGCAGCCCGGTTGAAACGGCCTACGAGCAGTACTTC. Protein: CASSPVETAYEQYF.

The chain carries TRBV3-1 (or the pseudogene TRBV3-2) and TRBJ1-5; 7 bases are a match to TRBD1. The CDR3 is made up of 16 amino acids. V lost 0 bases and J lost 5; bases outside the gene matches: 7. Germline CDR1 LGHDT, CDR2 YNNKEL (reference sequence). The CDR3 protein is CASSQDMPGGDQPQHF. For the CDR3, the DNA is TGTGCCAGCAGCCAAGATATGCCAGGGGGAGATCAGCCCCAGCATTTT.

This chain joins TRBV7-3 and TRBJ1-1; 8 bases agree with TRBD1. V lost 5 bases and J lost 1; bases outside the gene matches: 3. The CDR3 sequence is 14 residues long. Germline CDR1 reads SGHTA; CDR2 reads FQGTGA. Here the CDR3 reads CASSTQGENTEAFF. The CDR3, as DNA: TGTGCCAGCAGCACACAGGGGGAGAACACTGAAGCTTTCTTT.

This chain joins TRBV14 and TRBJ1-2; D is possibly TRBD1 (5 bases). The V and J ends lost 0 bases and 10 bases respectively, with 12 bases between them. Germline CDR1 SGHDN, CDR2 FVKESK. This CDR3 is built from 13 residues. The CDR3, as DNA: TGTGCCAGCAGCCAAGATCCGCAGGGATTCTACACCTTC. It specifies CASSQDPQGFYTF.

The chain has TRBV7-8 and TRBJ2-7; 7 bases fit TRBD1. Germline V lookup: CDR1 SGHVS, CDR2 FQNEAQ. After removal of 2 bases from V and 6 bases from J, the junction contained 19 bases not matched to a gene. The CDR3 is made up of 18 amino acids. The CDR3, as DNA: TGTGCCAGCAGCTTATATTCTGTTGGGCAGACAGGGCTCCTCGAGCAGTACTTC. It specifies CASSLYSVGQTGLLEQYF.

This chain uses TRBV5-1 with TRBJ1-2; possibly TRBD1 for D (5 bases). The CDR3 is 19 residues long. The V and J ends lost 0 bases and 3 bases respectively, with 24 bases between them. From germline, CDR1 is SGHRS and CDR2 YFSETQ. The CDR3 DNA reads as TGCGCCAGCAGCTTGGCCTCAACTGAGGTCGCGAAAGGGGACTATGGCTACACCTTC. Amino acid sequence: CASSLASTEVAKGDYGYTF.

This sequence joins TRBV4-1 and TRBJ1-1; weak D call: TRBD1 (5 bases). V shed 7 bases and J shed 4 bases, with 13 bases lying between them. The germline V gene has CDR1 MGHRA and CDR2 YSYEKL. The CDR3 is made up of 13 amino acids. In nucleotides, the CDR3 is TGCGCCAGCAACAAGGTGGGGGGCACTGAAGCTTTCTTT. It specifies CASNKVGGTEAFF.

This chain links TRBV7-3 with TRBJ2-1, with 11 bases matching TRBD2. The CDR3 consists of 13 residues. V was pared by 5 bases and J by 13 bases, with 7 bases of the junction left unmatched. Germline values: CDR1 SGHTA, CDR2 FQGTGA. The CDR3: CASSLGLAEIQFF. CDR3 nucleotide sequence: TGTGCCAGCAGCCTGGGACTAGCGGAGATTCAGTTCTTC.

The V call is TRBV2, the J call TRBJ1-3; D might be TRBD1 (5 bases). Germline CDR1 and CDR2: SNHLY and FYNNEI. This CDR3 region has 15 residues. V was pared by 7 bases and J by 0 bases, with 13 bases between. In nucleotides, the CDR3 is TGTGCCAGCAAGAGTTGGGGGGACTCTGGAAACACCATATATTTT. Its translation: CASKSWGDSGNTIYF.

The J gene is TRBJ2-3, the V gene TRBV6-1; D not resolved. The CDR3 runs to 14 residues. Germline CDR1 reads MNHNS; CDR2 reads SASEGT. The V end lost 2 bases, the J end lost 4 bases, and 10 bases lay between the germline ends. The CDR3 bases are TGTGCCAGCAGTGAATCCTCCACAGCAGATACGCAGTATTTT. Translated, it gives CASSESSTADTQYF.

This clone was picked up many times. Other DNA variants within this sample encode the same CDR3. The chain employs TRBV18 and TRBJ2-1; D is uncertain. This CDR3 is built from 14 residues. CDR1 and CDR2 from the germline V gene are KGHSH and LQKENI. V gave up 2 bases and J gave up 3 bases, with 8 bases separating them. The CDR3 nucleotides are TGTGCCAGCTCACCAACCGGGTTCTACAATGAGCAGTTCTTC. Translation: CASSPTGFYNEQFF.

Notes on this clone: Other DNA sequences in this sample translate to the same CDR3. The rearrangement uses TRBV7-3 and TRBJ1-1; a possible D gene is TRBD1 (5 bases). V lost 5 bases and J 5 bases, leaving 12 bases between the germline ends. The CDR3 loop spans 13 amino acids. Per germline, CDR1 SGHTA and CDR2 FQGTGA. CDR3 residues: CASSLGATTEAFF. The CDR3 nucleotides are TGTGCCAGCAGCCTAGGGGCCACGACTGAAGCTTTCTTT. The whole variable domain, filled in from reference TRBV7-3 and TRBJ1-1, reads GAGVSQTPSNKVTEKGKYVELRCDPISGHTALYWYRQSLGQGPEFLIYFQGTGAADDSGLPNDRFFAVRPEGSVSTLKIQRTERGDSAVYLCASSLGATTEAFFGQGTRLTVV.

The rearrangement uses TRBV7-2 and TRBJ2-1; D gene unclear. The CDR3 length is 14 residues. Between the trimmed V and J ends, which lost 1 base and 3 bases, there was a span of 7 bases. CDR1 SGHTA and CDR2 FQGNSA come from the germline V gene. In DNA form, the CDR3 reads TGTGCCAGCAGCTTAGTTGTCCACTACAATGAGCAGTTCTTC. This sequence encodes CASSLVVHYNEQFF. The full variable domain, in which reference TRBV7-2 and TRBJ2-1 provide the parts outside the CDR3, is GAGVSQSPSNKVTEKGKDVELRCDPISGHTALYWYRQSLGQGLEFLIYFQGNSAPDKSGLPSDRFSAERTGGSVSTLTIQRTQQEDSAVYLCASSLVVHYNEQFFGPGTRLTVL.

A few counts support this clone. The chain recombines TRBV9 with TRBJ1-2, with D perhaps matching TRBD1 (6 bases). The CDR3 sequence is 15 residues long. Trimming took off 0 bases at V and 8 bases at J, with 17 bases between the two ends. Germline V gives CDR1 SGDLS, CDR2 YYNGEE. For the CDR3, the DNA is TGTGCCAGCAGCGTAGGGGGGATTAGACAGGCGGGCTACACCTTC. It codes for CASSVGGIRQAGYTF.

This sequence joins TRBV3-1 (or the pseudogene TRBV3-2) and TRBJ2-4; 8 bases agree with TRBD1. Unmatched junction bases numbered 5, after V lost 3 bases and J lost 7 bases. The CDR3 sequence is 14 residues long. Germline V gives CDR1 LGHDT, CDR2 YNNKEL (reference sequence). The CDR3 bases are TGTGCCAGCAGCCATGGACAGGGTGGGAACATTCAGTACTTC. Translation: CASSHGQGGNIQYF.

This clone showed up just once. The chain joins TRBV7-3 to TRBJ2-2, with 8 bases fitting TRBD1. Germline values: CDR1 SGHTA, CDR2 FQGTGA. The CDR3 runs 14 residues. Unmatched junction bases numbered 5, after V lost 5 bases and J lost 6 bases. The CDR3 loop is CASSQGASAGELFF. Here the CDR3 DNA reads TGTGCCAGCAGCCAGGGGGCGAGCGCCGGGGAGCTGTTTTTT.

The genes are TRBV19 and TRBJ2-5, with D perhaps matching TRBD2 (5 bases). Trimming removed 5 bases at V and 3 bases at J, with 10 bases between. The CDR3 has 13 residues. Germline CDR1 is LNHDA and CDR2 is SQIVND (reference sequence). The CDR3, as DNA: TGTGCCAGTAGTTCCGGGGAGAAAGAGACCCAGTACTTC. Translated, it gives CASSSGEKETQYF. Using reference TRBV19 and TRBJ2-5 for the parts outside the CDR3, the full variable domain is DGGITQSPKYLFRKEGQNVTLSCEQNLNHDAMYWYRQDPGQGLRLIYYSQIVNDFQKGDIAEGYSVSREKKESFPLTVTSAQKNPTAFYLCASSSGEKETQYFGPGTRLLVL.